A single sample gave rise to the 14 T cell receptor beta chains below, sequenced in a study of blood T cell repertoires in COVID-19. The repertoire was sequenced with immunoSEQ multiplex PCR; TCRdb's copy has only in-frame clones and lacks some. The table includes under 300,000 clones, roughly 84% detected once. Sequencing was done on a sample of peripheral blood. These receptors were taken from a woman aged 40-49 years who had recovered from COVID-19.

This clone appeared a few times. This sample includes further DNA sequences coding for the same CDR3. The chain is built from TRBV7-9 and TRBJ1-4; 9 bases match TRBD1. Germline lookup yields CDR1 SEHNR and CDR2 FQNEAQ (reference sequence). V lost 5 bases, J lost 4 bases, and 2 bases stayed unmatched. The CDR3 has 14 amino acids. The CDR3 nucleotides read TGTGCCAGCAGCCAGGGACAGGGTAATGAAAAACTGTTTTTT. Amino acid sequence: CASSQGQGNEKLFF. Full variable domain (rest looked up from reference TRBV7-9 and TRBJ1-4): DTGVSQNPRHKITKRGQNVTFRCDPISEHNRLYWYRQTLGQGPEFLTYFQNEAQLEKSRLLSDRFSAERPKGSFSTLEIQRTEQGDSAMYLCASSQGQGNEKLFFGSGTQLSVL.

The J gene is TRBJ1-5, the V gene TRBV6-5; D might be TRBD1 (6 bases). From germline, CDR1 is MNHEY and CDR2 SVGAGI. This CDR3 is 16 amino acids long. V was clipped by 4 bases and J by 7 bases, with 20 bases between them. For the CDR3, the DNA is TGTGCCAGCAGTTTACATGGAGGGGGGGTTCGCCAGCCCCAGCATTTT. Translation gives CASSLHGGGVRQPQHF.

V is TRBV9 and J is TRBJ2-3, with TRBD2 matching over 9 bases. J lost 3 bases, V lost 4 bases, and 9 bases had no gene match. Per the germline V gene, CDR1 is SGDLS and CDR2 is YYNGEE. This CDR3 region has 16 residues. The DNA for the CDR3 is TGTGCCAGCAGCTCGCGCGGGGGGGCCGAAACAGATACGCAGTATTTT. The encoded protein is CASSSRGGAETDTQYF.

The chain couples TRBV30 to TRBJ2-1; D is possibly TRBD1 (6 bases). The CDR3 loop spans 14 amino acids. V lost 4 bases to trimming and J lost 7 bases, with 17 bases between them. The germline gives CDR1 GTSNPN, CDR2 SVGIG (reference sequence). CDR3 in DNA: TGTGCCTGGATCGGGACACAGAATGGGAATGAGCAGTTCTTC. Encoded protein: CAWIGTQNGNEQFF.

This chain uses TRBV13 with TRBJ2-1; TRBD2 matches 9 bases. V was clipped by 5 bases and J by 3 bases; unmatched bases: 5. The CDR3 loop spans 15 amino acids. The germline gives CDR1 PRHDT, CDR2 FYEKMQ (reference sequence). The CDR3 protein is CASSPTAGGYNEQFF. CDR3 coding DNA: TGTGCCAGCAGCCCAACAGCGGGGGGCTACAATGAGCAGTTCTTC. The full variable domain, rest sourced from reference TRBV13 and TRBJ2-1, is AAGVIQSPRHLIKEKRETATLKCYPIPRHDTVYWYQQGPGQDPQFLISFYEKMQSDKGSIPDRFSAQQFSDYHSELNMSSLELGDSALYFCASSPTAGGYNEQFFGPGTRLTVL.

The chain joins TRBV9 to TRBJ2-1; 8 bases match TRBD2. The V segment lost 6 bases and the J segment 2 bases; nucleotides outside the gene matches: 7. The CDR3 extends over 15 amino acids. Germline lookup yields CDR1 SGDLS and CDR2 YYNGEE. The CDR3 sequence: CASTSGGVAYNEQFF. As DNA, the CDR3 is TGTGCCAGCACAAGCGGGGGTGTCGCCTACAATGAGCAGTTCTTC. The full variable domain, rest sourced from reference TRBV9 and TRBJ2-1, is DSGVTQTPKHLITATGQRVTLRCSPRSGDLSVYWYQQSLDQGLQFLIQYYNGEERAKGNILERFSAQQFPDLHSELNLSSLELGDSALYFCASTSGGVAYNEQFFGPGTRLTVL.

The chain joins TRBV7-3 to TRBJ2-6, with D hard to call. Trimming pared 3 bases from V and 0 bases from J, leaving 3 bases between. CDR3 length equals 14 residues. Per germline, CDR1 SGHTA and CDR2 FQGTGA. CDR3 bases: TGTGCCAGCAGCTTTTACTCTGGGGCCAACGTCCTGACTTTC. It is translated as CASSFYSGANVLTF.

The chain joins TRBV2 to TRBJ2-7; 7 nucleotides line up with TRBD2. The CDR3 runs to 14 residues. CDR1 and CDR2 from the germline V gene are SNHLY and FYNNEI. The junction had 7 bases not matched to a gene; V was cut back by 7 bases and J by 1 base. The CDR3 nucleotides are TGTGCCAGCATCTATGGGGGGGGTTCCTACGAGCAGTACTTC. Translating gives CASIYGGGSYEQYF.

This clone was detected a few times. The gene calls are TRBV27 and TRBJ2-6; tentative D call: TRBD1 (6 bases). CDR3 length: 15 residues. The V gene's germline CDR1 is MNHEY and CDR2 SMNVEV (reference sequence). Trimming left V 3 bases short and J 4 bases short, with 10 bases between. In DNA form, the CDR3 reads TGTGCCAGCAGTTTGACAGGTTCCGGGGCCAACGTCCTGACTTTC. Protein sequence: CASSLTGSGANVLTF. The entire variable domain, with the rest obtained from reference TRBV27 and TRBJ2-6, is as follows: EAQVTQNPRYLITVTGKKLTVTCSQNMNHEYMSWYRQDPGLGLRQIYYSMNVEVTDKGDVPEGYKVSRKEKRNFPLILESPSPNQTSLYFCASSLTGSGANVLTFGAGSRLTVL.

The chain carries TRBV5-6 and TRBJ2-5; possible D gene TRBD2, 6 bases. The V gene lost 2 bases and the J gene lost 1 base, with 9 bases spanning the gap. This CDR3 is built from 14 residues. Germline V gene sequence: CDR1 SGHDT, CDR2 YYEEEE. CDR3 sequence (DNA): TGTGCCAGCAGCTTCGGGACTCCCCAAGAGACCCAGTACTTC. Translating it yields CASSFGTPQETQYF.

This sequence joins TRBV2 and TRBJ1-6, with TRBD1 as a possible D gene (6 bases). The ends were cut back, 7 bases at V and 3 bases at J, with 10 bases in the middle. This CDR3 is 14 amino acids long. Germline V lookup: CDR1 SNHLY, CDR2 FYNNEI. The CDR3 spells CASKGEIYNSPLHF. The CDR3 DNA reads TGTGCCAGCAAGGGGGAAATCTATAATTCACCCCTCCACTTT. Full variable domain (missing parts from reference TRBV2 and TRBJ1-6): EPEVTQTPSHQVTQMGQEVILRCVPISNHLYFYWYRQILGQKVEFLVSFYNNEISEKSEIFDDQFSVERPDGSNFTLKIRSTKLEDSAMYFCASKGEIYNSPLHFGNGTRLTVT.

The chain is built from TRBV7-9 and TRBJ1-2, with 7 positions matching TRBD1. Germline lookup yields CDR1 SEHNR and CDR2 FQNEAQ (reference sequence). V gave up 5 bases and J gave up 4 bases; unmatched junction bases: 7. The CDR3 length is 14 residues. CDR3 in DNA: TGTGCCAGCAGCATAGGGACAGTACCCTATGGCTACACCTTC. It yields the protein CASSIGTVPYGYTF.

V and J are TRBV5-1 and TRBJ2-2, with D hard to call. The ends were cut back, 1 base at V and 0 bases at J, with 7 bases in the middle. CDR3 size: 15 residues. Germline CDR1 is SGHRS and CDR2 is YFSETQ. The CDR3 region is CASSLTVANTGELFF. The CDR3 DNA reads TGCGCCAGCAGCTTGACAGTCGCGAACACCGGGGAGCTGTTTTTT. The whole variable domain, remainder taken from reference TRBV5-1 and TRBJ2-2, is KAGVTQTPRYLIKTRGQQVTLSCSPISGHRSVSWYQQTPGQGLQFLFEYFSETQRNKGNFPGRFSGRQFSNSRSEMNVSTLELGDSALYLCASSLTVANTGELFFGEGSRLTVL.

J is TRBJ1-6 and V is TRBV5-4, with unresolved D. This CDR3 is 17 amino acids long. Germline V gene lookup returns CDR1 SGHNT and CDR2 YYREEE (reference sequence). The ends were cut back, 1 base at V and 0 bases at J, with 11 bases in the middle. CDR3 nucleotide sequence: TGTGCCAGCAGCTTGTGGGCCGGAAGCTCCTATAATTCACCCCTCCACTTT. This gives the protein CASSLWAGSSYNSPLHF.